This is a list of T cell receptor beta chains from one sample in a study of cytomegalovirus exposure and HLA in healthy donors. Repertoires were generated with immunoSEQ multiplex PCR, while TCRdb's copy carries only in-frame clones and drops some. Found here are 150,000 to 200,000 clones, approximately 88% of them singletons; the top ten hold around 1%. The sample comprised PBMCs. The receptor set was obtained from a man between 25 and 39 years old in good health and CMV-seronegative. CDR3s include the opening cysteine and the closing phenylalanine or tryptophan. A D gene is named only where the DNA matches it firmly. Clone sizes are given selectively: once, few, many, or a class where the clone is expanded.

D	V	J	size	CDR3	DNA
TRBD1	TRBV5-1	TRBJ2-1	NA	CASSPRDRGRGEQFF	TGCGCCAGCAGCCCCCGGGACAGGGGAAGGGGTGAGCAGTTCTTC
NA	TRBV10-3	TRBJ1-5	NA	CAISESGGSNQPQHF	TGTGCCATCAGTGAGTCGGGGGGGTCCAATCAGCCCCAGCATTTT
TRBD1	TRBV15	TRBJ1-2	NA	CATSSGTGDPSGYTF	TGTGCCACCAGCAGTGGGACAGGCGACCCTTCCGGCTACACCTTC
NA	TRBV30	TRBJ1-2	NA	CAWSTGFMYGYTF	TGTGCCTGGAGTACAGGGTTTATGTATGGCTACACCTTC
TRBD2	TRBV2	TRBJ2-1	once	CASRTSGGALWQFF	TGTGCCAGCAGGACTAGCGGGGGGGCCCTTTGGCAGTTCTTC
TRBD1	TRBV19	TRBJ1-5	few	CASTRDRAKQPQHF	TGTGCCAGTACGAGGGACAGGGCCAAACAGCCCCAGCATTTT
TRBD1	TRBV10-3	TRBJ1-2	once	CAISGQGVNYGYTF	TGTGCCATCAGTGGACAGGGGGTTAACTATGGCTACACCTTC
NA	TRBV18	TRBJ1-1	NA	CASSPTRNSNTEAFF	TGTGCCAGCTCACCCACGAGGAATTCGAACACTGAAGCTTTCTTT
NA	TRBV19	TRBJ2-7	NA	CASSPWGGYEQYF	TGTGCCAGTAGCCCGTGGGGCGGCTACGAGCAGTACTTC
NA	TRBV2	TRBJ1-4	NA	CASKAGEQEKLFF	TGTGCCAGCAAAGCAGGGGAGCAAGAAAAACTGTTTTTT
NA	TRBV7-9	TRBJ2-1	NA	CASSSLVVGNEQFF	TGTGCCAGCAGTAGCCTAGTGGTCGGCAATGAGCAGTTCTTC
TRBD2	TRBV27	TRBJ2-7	NA	CASSLLVAGNYEQYF	TGTGCCAGCAGTTTATTGGTAGCGGGGAACTACGAGCAGTACTTC
TRBD1	TRBV27	TRBJ2-7	NA	CASSPAFGQGLEQYF	TGTGCCAGCAGTCCTGCGTTCGGACAGGGACTCGAGCAGTACTTC
NA	TRBV4-3	TRBJ1-2	NA	CASSQNPPGAAVDSYTF	TGCGCCAGCAGCCAAAATCCCCCAGGGGCCGCGGTTGATAGCTACACCTTC
TRBD1	TRBV5-6	TRBJ1-5	NA	CASSRGTGGVTNSNQPQHF	TGTGCCAGCAGCCGAGGGACAGGGGGCGTTACAAATAGCAATCAGCCCCAGCATTTT
TRBD2	TRBV6-4	TRBJ2-3	few	CASSETSGPDTQYF	TGTGCCAGCAGTGAGACTAGCGGGCCAGATACGCAGTATTTT
TRBD2	TRBV9	TRBJ2-1	NA	CASSVALAGVDNEQFF	TGTGCCAGCAGCGTAGCCCTAGCGGGAGTAGACAATGAGCAGTTCTTC
TRBD2	TRBV11-3	TRBJ2-1	NA	CASSEGLAGNEQFF	TGTGCCAGCAGCGAGGGACTAGCGGGAAATGAGCAGTTCTTC
TRBD1	TRBV7-2	TRBJ2-7	once	CASSLRDRSYEQYF	TGTGCCAGCAGCTTAAGGGACAGGTCCTACGAGCAGTACTTC
TRBD2	TRBV6-4	TRBJ2-1	NA	CASSLAGETYNEQFF	TGTGCCAGCAGTCTAGCGGGGGAAACATACAATGAGCAGTTCTTC
NA	TRBV7-9	TRBJ2-7	NA	CASSPPGGYEQYF	TGTGCCAGCAGCCCCCCCGGTGGCTACGAGCAGTACTTC
TRBD2	TRBV7-6	TRBJ2-7	NA	CTSSLAGRPPSYEQYF	TGTACCAGCAGCTTAGCGGGGCGGCCGCCATCCTACGAGCAGTACTTC
NA	TRBV7-8	TRBJ2-7	NA	CASSFLRNHEQYF	TGTGCCAGCAGCTTTCTGAGAAATCACGAGCAGTACTTC
TRBD1	TRBV6-5	TRBJ1-2	NA	CASSRVRDRDGYTF	TGTGCCAGCAGTCGAGTTCGGGACAGGGATGGCTACACCTTC
NA	TRBV7-8	TRBJ2-2	NA	CASSLRRGGTGELFF	TGTGCCAGCAGCTTAAGGAGGGGGGGTACCGGGGAGCTGTTTTTT
NA	TRBV7-9	TRBJ2-1	once	CASSLDIIAVTSSYNEQFF	TGTGCCAGCAGCTTAGACATCATAGCGGTGACCAGCTCCTACAATGAGCAGTTCTTC
NA	TRBV4-1	TRBJ2-4	NA	CASSQGSQGKNIQYF	TGCGCCAGCAGCCAAGGGTCACAGGGCAAAAACATTCAGTACTTC
NA	TRBV6-6	TRBJ1-2	NA	CASSKQGDYGYTF	TGTGCCAGCAGCAAACAGGGCGATTATGGCTACACCTTC
NA	TRBV7-2	TRBJ2-1	NA	CASSSPRGGSGYGNEQFF	TGTGCCAGCAGCTCGCCAAGGGGGGGGAGTGGTTACGGCAATGAGCAGTTCTTC
NA	TRBV4-1	TRBJ1-2	NA	CASSSPGKYGYTF	TGCGCCAGCAGCAGCCCCGGGAAGTATGGCTACACCTTC
NA	TRBV28	TRBJ2-2	few	CASSSTGPGELFF	TGTGCCAGCAGTTCCACAGGGCCCGGGGAGCTGTTTTTT
NA	TRBV5-6	TRBJ1-5	NA	CASSNWRGPSNQPQHF	TGTGCCAGCAGTAATTGGAGGGGTCCTAGCAATCAGCCCCAGCATTTT
TRBD2	TRBV4-1	TRBJ2-7	NA	CASSQQGTSGGLRLEQYF	TGCGCCAGCAGCCAACAAGGGACTAGCGGGGGGTTACGTCTCGAGCAGTACTTC
TRBD1	TRBV7-8	TRBJ2-3	NA	CASSVDRVADTQYF	TGTGCCAGCAGCGTCGACAGGGTTGCAGATACGCAGTATTTT
NA	TRBV5-1	TRBJ2-7	NA	CASSLGGRDYEQYF	TGCGCCAGCAGCTTGGGGGGCAGAGACTACGAGCAGTACTTC
NA	TRBV5-1	TRBJ2-1	NA	CASSLGVQALNNEQFF	TGCGCCAGCAGCTTGGGGGTTCAGGCTCTAAACAATGAGCAGTTCTTC
TRBD1	TRBV9	TRBJ2-7	NA	CASASGQRSYEQYF	TGTGCCAGCGCCTCGGGACAGCGATCCTACGAGCAGTACTTC
TRBD1	TRBV4-1	TRBJ1-2	NA	CASSQAQGAGGYTF	TGCGCCAGCAGCCAGGCACAGGGGGCGGGGGGCTACACCTTC
TRBD2	TRBV5-1	TRBJ2-7	NA	CASSSRTSGEGEQYF	TGCGCCAGCAGCTCTCGGACTAGCGGGGAAGGCGAGCAGTACTTC
NA	TRBV6-1	TRBJ2-1	NA	CASSAQGHEQFF	TGTGCCAGCAGTGCCCAGGGGCATGAGCAGTTCTTC
NA	TRBV6-1	TRBJ2-2	NA	CASTAGIQRLFF	TGTGCCAGTACCGCAGGGATCCAGAGGCTGTTTTTT
NA	TRBV18	TRBJ2-1	NA	CASSLGLNNEQFF	TGTGCCAGCTCACTAGGACTGAACAATGAGCAGTTCTTC
TRBD1	TRBV27	TRBJ1-5	once	CASSWDRGQPQHF	TGTGCCAGCAGTTGGGACAGGGGCCAGCCCCAGCATTTT
NA	TRBV11-1	TRBJ2-2	NA	CASSLGLTDTGELFF	TGTGCCAGCAGCTTAGGACTTACCGACACCGGGGAGCTGTTTTTT
NA	TRBV10-3	TRBJ2-7	once	CAISDTEQNYEQYF	TGTGCCATCAGTGATACAGAACAAAACTACGAGCAGTACTTC
TRBD2	TRBV5-4	TRBJ2-7	NA	CASSLGGGQTYEQYF	TGTGCCAGCAGCTTGGGCGGGGGGCAGACCTACGAGCAGTACTTC
NA	TRBV6-1	TRBJ2-7	NA	CASSELDGGYYEQYF	TGTGCCAGCAGTGAGTTGGACGGAGGTTACTACGAGCAGTACTTC
NA	TRBV11-2	TRBJ2-1	NA	CASSLVGGTSYNEQFF	TGTGCCAGCAGCTTAGTAGGGGGAACCTCCTACAATGAGCAGTTCTTC
NA	TRBV30	TRBJ1-3	once	CAWNTGFKNTIYF	TGTGCCTGGAATACAGGGTTTAAAAACACCATATATTTT
TRBD1	TRBV11-2	TRBJ1-1	NA	CASSFQIPGQGHEAFF	TGTGCCAGCAGCTTCCAGATTCCGGGACAGGGGCACGAAGCTTTCTTT
NA	TRBV5-1	TRBJ1-5	NA	CASSLDRDQPQHF	TGCGCCAGCAGCTTGGACCGGGATCAGCCCCAGCATTTT
TRBD1	TRBV18	TRBJ2-1	NA	CASSNGQGYYNEQFF	TGTGCCAGCTCAAACGGACAGGGGTACTACAATGAGCAGTTCTTC
NA	TRBV5-1	TRBJ1-1	NA	CASHEQGSLNTEAFF	TGCGCCAGCCACGAACAGGGATCCTTGAACACTGAAGCTTTCTTT